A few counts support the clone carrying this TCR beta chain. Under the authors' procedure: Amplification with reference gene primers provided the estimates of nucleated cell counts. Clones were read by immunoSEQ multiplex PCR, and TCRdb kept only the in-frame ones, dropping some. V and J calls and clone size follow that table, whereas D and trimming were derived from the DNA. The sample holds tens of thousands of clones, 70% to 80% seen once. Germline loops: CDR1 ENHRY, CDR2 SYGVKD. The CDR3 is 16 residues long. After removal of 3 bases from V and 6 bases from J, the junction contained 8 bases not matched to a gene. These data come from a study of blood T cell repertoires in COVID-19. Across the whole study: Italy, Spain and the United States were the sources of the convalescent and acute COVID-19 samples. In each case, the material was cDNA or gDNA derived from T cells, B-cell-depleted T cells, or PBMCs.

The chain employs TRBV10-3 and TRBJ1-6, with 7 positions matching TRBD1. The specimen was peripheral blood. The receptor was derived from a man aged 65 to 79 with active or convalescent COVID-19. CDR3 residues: CAISDSGGKGNSPLHF. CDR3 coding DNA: TGTGCCATCAGTGACTCAGGGGGGAAGGGTAATTCACCCCTCCACTTT.